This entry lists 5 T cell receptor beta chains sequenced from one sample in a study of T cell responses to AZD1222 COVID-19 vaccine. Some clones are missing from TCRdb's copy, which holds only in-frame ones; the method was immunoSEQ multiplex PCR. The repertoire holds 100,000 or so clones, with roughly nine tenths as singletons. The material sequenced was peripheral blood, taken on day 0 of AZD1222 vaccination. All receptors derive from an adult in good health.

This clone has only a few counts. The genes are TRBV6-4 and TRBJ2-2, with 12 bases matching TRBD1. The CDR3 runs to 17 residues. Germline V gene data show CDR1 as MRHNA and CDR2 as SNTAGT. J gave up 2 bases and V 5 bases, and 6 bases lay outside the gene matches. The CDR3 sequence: CASSPGTGGLNTGELFF. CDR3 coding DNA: TGTGCCAGCAGTCCCGGGACAGGGGGCCTAAACACCGGGGAGCTGTTTTTT.

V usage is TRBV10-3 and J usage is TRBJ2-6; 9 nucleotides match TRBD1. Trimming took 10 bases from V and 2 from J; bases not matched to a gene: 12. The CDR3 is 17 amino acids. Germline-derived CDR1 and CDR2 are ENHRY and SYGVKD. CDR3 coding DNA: TGTGCCAGCCAGGGACAGGGAGGACGCGCTGGGGCCAACGTCCTGACTTTC. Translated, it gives CASQGQGGRAGANVLTF.

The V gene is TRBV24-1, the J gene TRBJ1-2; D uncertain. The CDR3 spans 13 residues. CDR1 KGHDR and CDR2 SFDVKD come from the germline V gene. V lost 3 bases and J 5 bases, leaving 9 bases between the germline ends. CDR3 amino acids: CATSDPALYGYTF. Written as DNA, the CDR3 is TGTGCCACCAGTGATCCGGCACTATATGGCTACACCTTC.

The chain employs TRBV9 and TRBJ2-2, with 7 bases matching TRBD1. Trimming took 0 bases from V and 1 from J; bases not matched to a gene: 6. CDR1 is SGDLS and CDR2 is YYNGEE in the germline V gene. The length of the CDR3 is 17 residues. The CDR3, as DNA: TGTGCCAGCAGCGTAGTTCTTGGGACAGTGAACACCGGGGAGCTGTTTTTT. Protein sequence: CASSVVLGTVNTGELFF.

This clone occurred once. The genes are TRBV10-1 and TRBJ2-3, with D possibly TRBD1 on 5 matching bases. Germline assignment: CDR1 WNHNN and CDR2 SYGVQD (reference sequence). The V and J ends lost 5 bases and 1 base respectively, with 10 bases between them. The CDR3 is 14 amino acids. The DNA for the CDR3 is TGCGCCAGCAGTCCACAGACAGGCACAGATACGCAGTATTTT. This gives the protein CASSPQTGTDTQYF.